These 16 T cell receptor beta chains were all obtained from the same sample, sequenced in a study of T cell responses to AZD1222 COVID-19 vaccine. Sequencing was performed with immunoSEQ multiplex PCR; in TCRdb, only in-frame clones are kept and a portion is missing. There are roughly 150,000 clones in the sample; 85% to 90% occur only once, and about 1.9% lies in the top ten. The sequencing used peripheral blood, collected on day 0 of AZD1222 vaccination. All receptors derive from an adult in good health.

The gene calls are TRBV30 and TRBJ1-5; D is ambiguous. Germline loops: CDR1 GTSNPN, CDR2 SVGIG (reference sequence). V was clipped by 1 base and J by 5 bases, with 9 bases between them. This CDR3 is built from 13 residues. CDR3 in amino acids: CAWSAGSHQPQHF. The CDR3 bases are TGTGCCTGGAGTGCGGGGAGTCATCAGCCCCAGCATTTT. Supplemented by reference TRBV30 and TRBJ1-5, the full variable domain reads SQTIHQWPATLVQPVGSPLSLECTVEGTSNPNLYWYRQAAGRGLQLLFYSVGIGQISSEVPQNLSASRPQDRQFILSSKKLLLSDSGFYLCAWSAGSHQPQHFGDGTRLSIL.

The chain recombines TRBV28 with TRBJ1-2; TRBD1 might be the D (5 bases). The CDR3 contains 15 residues. With 6 bases removed from V and 7 bases from J, the gap between germline ends came to 21 bases. The germline V gene has CDR1 MDHEN and CDR2 SYDVKM. CDR3 in amino acids: CASSQPADGGGGYTF. The CDR3 bases are TGTGCCAGCAGCCAACCTGCCGACGGGGGTGGTGGCTACACCTTC.

The chain employs TRBV3-1 (or the pseudogene TRBV3-2) and TRBJ2-5; tentatively, D is TRBD1 (8 bases). The V end was cut by 8 bases, the J end by 7 bases, with 20 bases between. The V gene's germline CDR1 is LGHDT and CDR2 YNNKEL (reference sequence). The length of the CDR3 is 14 residues. CDR3 protein: CASFNRGGSGTQYF. DNA of the CDR3: TGTGCCAGCTTTAACAGGGGGGGCTCGGGGACCCAGTACTTC.

This chain joins TRBV7-9 and TRBJ2-4, with D unclear. Germline V gene sequence: CDR1 SEHNR, CDR2 FQNEAQ (reference sequence). This CDR3 is 15 amino acids long. The V end lost 1 base, the J end lost 2 bases, and 9 bases lay between the germline ends. In DNA form, the CDR3 reads TGTGCCAGCAGCTTAGTAAGGCAAACCAAAAACATTCAGTACTTC. Its translation is CASSLVRQTKNIQYF.

The genes are TRBV4-1 and TRBJ2-5; D is unresolved. Germline CDR1 reads MGHRA; CDR2 reads YSYEKL. Trimming shortened V by 0 bases and J by 4 bases, and 15 bases separated the two germline ends. This CDR3 is 16 amino acids long. The CDR3 loop reads CASSQDETHWGETQYF. For the CDR3, the DNA is TGCGCCAGCAGCCAAGATGAGACCCATTGGGGAGAGACCCAGTACTTC.

This chain connects TRBV7-2 to TRBJ1-2; a possible D gene is TRBD1 (5 bases). Germline V gene lookup returns CDR1 SGHTA and CDR2 FQGNSA. Trimming left V 1 base short and J 4 bases short, with 10 bases between. The CDR3 length is 14 residues. CDR3: CASSLGNRIYGYTF. CDR3 in DNA: TGTGCCAGCAGCTTAGGAAACAGGATCTATGGCTACACCTTC.

This chain uses TRBV9 with TRBJ1-1; perhaps TRBD1 as D (5 bases). Trimming stripped 0 bases from V and 0 bases from J, with 9 bases between. This CDR3 has 15 residues. Per germline, CDR1 SGDLS and CDR2 YYNGEE. Written as DNA, the CDR3 is TGTGCCAGCAGCGTAGGGGGCAGGTTGAACACTGAAGCTTTCTTT. The encoded protein is CASSVGGRLNTEAFF.

V is TRBV3-1 (or the pseudogene TRBV3-2) and J is TRBJ2-3, with TRBD2 matching over 10 bases. In germline, CDR1 is LGHDT, CDR2 YNNKEL (reference sequence). J gave up 1 base and V 2 bases, and 3 bases lay outside the gene matches. The length of the CDR3 is 16 residues. The CDR3 DNA reads as TGTGCCAGCAGCCAAAGCGGACTAGCGGGCACAGATACGCAGTATTTT. It encodes CASSQSGLAGTDTQYF.

The CDR3 nucleotides read TGTGCCACCCGAAGGCAGGGGAACACTGAAGCTTTCTTT. It translates to CATRRQGNTEAFF. The J gene is TRBJ1-1, the V gene TRBV19, with a weak D call TRBD1 (5 bases). This CDR3 region has 13 residues. Germline-derived CDR1 and CDR2 are LNHDA and SQIVND (reference sequence). Trimming removed 10 bases at V and 1 base at J, with 13 bases between.

V gene TRBV7-9 combines with J gene TRBJ1-2, with D unclear. The germline V gene has CDR1 SEHNR and CDR2 FQNEAQ (reference sequence). Between the trimmed V and J ends, which lost 4 bases and 7 bases, there was a span of 19 bases. CDR3 length equals 15 residues. CDR3 sequence (DNA): TGTGCCAGCAGCTGGGCCGACCCCAGTTTTTCTGGCTACACCTTC. Amino acids: CASSWADPSFSGYTF.

The V gene is TRBV5-1, the J gene TRBJ2-2, with 12 nucleotides matching TRBD2. V dropped 1 base and J dropped 1; count of bases not matched to a gene: 5. The CDR3 spans 18 residues. The germline gives CDR1 SGHRS, CDR2 YFSETQ. CDR3 coding DNA: TGCGCCAGCAGCTTGTTGGGACTAGCGGGCTTGAACACCGGGGAGCTGTTTTTT. It is translated as CASSLLGLAGLNTGELFF.

The sample holds a few counts of this clone. The chain is built from TRBV5-5 and TRBJ1-1; 12 positions agree with TRBD1. The V and J ends lost 2 bases and 10 bases, in that order; junction bases with no gene match: 3. CDR3 size: 13 residues. Germline CDR1 is SGHKS and CDR2 is YYEKEE (reference sequence). The CDR3 bases are TGTGCCAGCAGCTTACGGGACAGGGGGCGAGCTTTCTTT. Its protein is CASSLRDRGRAFF.

The chain couples TRBV27 to TRBJ1-2; TRBD1 matches 10 bases. The CDR3 spans 17 residues. Trimming removed 5 bases from V and 4 bases from J; junction bases left unmatched: 13. The germline CDR1 and CDR2 sequences are MNHEY and SMNVEV (reference sequence). CDR3 nucleotide sequence: TGTGCCAGCAGTACATCCCGAGGACAGGGGGTTATCTATGGCTACACCTTC. Residues: CASSTSRGQGVIYGYTF.

The chain recombines TRBV30 with TRBJ1-3; D uncertain. CDR1 and CDR2 (germline): GTSNPN, SVGIG (reference sequence). V lost 3 bases to trimming and J lost 0 bases, with 12 bases between them. CDR3 length: 15 residues. This CDR3 is CAWRSGFHSGNTIYF. The CDR3, as DNA: TGTGCCTGGAGATCAGGATTCCACTCTGGAAACACCATATATTTT.

The J gene is TRBJ1-5, the V gene TRBV28; 11 nucleotides agree with TRBD1. The CDR3 runs 14 residues. V shed 8 bases and J 4 bases; nucleotides not matched to a gene: 4. CDR1 and CDR2 from the germline V gene are MDHEN and SYDVKM. DNA of the CDR3: TGTGCCAGCTGGGGACAGGGGGGAAATCAGCCCCAGCATTTT. Protein: CASWGQGGNQPQHF.

The gene calls are TRBV14 and TRBJ2-3; 11 bases are shared with TRBD2. CDR1 and CDR2 from the germline V gene are SGHDN and FVKESK. The CDR3 consists of 13 residues. V lost 4 bases to trimming and J lost 15 bases; unmatched junction nucleotides: 9. CDR3 in amino acids: CASSPTLAGALYF. The CDR3 nucleotides are TGTGCCAGCAGCCCAACACTAGCGGGAGCCCTATATTTT. The whole variable domain, remainder taken from reference TRBV14 and TRBJ2-3, is EAGVTQFPSHSVIEKGQTVTLRCDPISGHDNLYWYRRVMGKEIKFLLHFVKESKQDESGMPNNRFLAERTGGTYSTLKVQPAELEDSGVYFCASSPTLAGALYFGPGTRLTVL.